This TCR beta chain was obtained from a study of T cells in Graves' hyperthyroidism and ophthalmopathy. Notes on the study in general: Researchers report that a 13 V-J model separated ophthalmopathy from stable hyperthyroidism. In blood, most of the thyroid clonotypes expanded above 0.001 were also present.

Under 3 months was the duration of disease in ophthalmopathy patients, who also had a Clinical Activity Score of at least 3 and a NOSPECS grade of at least 4. RNA transcripts were the template for amplifying TCR beta CDR3 regions. Using the HTBI primer set, a first-round RT-PCR was run on the TCR CDR3. One entry per CDR3 protein, called by TCRdb with MiXCR from the multiplex PCR reads. Of 200,000 to 300,000 distinct CDR3 sequences listed, around 26% are singletons. This clonotype was seen many times. Its antigen remains unidentified. The V gene's germline CDR1 is MGHRA and CDR2 YSYEKL. Losses at the gene ends were 0 bases for V and 4 bases for J; bases not matched to a gene: 4. This CDR3 has 15 amino acids.

The receptor comes from a woman aged 40 to 55 with Graves' ophthalmopathy. This chain connects TRBV4-1 to TRBJ2-7; TRBD2 matches at 9 bases. Material: blood. The CDR3 DNA reads as TGCGCCAGCAGCCAAGAAGCGGGAGGTTTTTACGAGCAGTACTTC. As protein: CASSQEAGGFYEQYF.